This record looks at one T cell receptor beta chain sequence and its context. The sample originates from a study of blood T cell repertoires in COVID-19. This table comes from immunoSEQ multiplex PCR, and its TCRdb copy is limited to in-frame clones, with some not included. The table shows 200,000 to 250,000 clones, with approximately 86% occurring only once. Trimming removed 8 bases at V and 3 bases at J, with 11 bases between. This CDR3 has 13 amino acids. Germline V gene lookup returns CDR1 MNHEY and CDR2 SVGAGI. The sample was PBMCs or T cells enriched from blood (not recorded which). The chain has TRBV6-5 and TRBJ1-5; D is perhaps TRBD1 (6 bases). This receptor was identified in a woman aged 50 to 60 with acute COVID-19. For the CDR3, the DNA is TGTGCCAGCGCAGGGGCCGTCAATCAGCCCCAGCATTTT. This codes for CASAGAVNQPQHF.